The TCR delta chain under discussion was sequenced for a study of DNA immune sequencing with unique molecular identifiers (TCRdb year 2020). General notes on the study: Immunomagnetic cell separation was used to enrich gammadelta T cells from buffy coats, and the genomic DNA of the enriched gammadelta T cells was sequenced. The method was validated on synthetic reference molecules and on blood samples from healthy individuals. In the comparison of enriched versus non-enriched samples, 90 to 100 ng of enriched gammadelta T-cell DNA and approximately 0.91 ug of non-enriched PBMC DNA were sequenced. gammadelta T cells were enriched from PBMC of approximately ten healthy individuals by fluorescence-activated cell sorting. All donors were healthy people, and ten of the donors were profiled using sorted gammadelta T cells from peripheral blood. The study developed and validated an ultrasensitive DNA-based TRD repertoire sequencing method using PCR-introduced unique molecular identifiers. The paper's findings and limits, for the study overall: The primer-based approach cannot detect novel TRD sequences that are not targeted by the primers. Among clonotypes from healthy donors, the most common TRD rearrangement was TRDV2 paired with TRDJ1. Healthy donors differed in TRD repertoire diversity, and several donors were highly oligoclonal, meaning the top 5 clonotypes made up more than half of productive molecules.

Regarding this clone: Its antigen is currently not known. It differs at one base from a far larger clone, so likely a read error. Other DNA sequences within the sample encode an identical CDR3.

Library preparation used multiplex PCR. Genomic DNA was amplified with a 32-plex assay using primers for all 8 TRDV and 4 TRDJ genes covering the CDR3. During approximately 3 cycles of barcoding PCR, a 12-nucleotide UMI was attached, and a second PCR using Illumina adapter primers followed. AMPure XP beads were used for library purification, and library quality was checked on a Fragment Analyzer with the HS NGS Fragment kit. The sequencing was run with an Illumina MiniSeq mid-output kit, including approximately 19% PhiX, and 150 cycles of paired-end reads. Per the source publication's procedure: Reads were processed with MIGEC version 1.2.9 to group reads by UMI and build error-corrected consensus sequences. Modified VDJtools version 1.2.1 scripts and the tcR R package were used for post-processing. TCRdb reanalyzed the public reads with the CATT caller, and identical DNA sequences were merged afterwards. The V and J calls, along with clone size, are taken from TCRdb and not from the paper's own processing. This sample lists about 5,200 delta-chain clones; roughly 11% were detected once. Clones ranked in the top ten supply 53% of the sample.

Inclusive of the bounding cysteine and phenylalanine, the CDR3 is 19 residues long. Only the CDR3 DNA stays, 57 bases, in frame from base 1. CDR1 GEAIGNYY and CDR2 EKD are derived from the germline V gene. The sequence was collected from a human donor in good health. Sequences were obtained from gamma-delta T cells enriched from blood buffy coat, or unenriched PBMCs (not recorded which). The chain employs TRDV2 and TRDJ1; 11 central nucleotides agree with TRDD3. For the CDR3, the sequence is CACDTLKAGGYPDTDKLIF. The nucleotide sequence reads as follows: TGTGCCTGTGACACCCTTAAAGCTGGGGGATACCCGGACACCGATAAACTCATCTTC.